Below are 2 T cell receptor beta chains sequenced from a single sample in a study of CD8 T cells in Susac syndrome. Reverse transcription of roughly 0.45 to 1 ug RNA used random hexamers. A single record per CDR3 protein comes from TCRdb applying MiXCR to the immunoSEQ multiplex PCR reads. The table records about 80,000 distinct CDR3 sequences, 94% of them present only once. Sequencing was performed on CD8+ T cells from PBMCs. These receptors were obtained from a human donor with Susac syndrome.

This chain joins TRBV28 and TRBJ2-5; 7 nucleotides match TRBD1. This CDR3 is built from 18 residues. CDR1 MDHEN and CDR2 SYDVKM come from the germline V gene. V lost 6 bases, J lost 1 base, and 17 bases stayed unmatched. Written as DNA, the CDR3 is TGTGCCAGCAGAACCCTGACAGGGAGAGCCGGCCTCCAAGAGACCCAGTACTTC. The encoded protein is CASRTLTGRAGLQETQYF.

The chain joins TRBV3-1 to TRBJ2-7; no definite D call. This CDR3 comprises 13 residues. The V end lost 0 bases, the J end lost 4 bases, and 7 bases lay between the germline ends. Germline values: CDR1 LGHDT, CDR2 YNNKEL (reference sequence). The CDR3 is CASSQDVFYEQYF. DNA for the CDR3: TGTGCCAGCAGCCAAGACGTTTTTTACGAGCAGTACTTC.